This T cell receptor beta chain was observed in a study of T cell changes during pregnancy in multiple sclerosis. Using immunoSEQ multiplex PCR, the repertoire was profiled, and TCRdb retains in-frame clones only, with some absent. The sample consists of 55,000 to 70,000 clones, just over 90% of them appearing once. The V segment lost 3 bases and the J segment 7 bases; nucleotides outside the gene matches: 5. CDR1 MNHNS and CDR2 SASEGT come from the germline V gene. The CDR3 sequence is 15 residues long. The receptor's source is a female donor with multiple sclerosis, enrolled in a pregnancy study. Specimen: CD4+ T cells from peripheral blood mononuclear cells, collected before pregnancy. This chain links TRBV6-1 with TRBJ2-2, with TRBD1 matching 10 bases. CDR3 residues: CASSETGGQGGELFF. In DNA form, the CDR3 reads TGTGCCAGCAGTGAGACAGGGGGCCAAGGCGGGGAGCTGTTTTTT.